This TCR beta chain stems from a study of blood T cell repertoires in COVID-19. Study summary: Collection of acute and convalescent COVID-19 samples took place in the United States, Italy and Spain.

This CDR3 contains 14 residues. Germline V gene lookup returns CDR1 SGHVS and CDR2 FQNEAQ. V was pared by 6 bases and J by 1 base, with 5 bases of the junction left unmatched. In the original processing: Reference gene primer amplification yielded estimated nucleated cell counts. Some clones are missing from TCRdb's copy, which holds only in-frame ones; the method was immunoSEQ multiplex PCR. For V, J and clone size, that table is used; D and trimming come from the DNA. In the table there are about 100,000 clones, approximately 86% of which are singletons. The chain combines TRBV7-8 with TRBJ2-5, with 7 bases lining up with TRBD2. This receptor was obtained from a man aged 50 to 59 with active or convalescent COVID-19. Sequencing was carried out using peripheral blood. CDR3 in amino acids: CASSFRLAQETQYF. The CDR3 DNA follows: TGTGCCAGCAGTTTCCGACTAGCCCAAGAGACCCAGTACTTC.